A selection of T cell receptor beta chains follows, all from one sample in a study of T cell repertoires in cytomegalovirus infection. TCRdb analysed the reads with MiXCR anew, one entry per CDR3 protein. The table has 200,000 to 300,000 distinct CDR3 sequences, approximately 9% seen once. The specimen sequenced was PBMCs. Source of these receptors: a human donor in good health (CMV status not recorded). Some clones in this sample may be carry-over from other donors' samples. The CDR3 runs from the conserved cysteine through the conserved F or W. Fields, in order: clone size, D gene, J gene, V gene, CDR3 length, CDR3 DNA, CDR3 protein. The D gene is left open where the match is weak. Size is stated for part of the rows, as once, few or many counts, or as a class when the clone is expanded.

size: many
D: .
J: TRBJ1-1
V: TRBV7-2
length: 15
DNA: TGTGCCAGCAGCCTGCCCGGGGGGCTCGGAACTGAAGCTTTCTTT
CDR3: CASSLPGGLGTEAFF

size: many
D: .
J: TRBJ2-5
V: TRBV7-2
length: 14
DNA: TGTGCCAGCAGGGCCGACCCGAGGGTAGAGACCCAGTACTTC
CDR3: CASRADPRVETQYF

size: many
D: .
J: TRBJ1-4
V: TRBV29-1
length: 11
DNA: TGCAGCGTTGAAGCCAGCGAAAAACTGTTTTTT
CDR3: CSVEASEKLFF

size: .
D: TRBD1
J: TRBJ1-1
V: TRBV6-2/TRBV6-3
length: 12
DNA: TGTGCCAGCAGTTACCGACAGGGTGCGGCTTTCTTT
CDR3: CASSYRQGAAFF

size: many
D: .
J: TRBJ1-5
V: TRBV6-6
length: 14
DNA: TGTGCCAGCACCCGTGGGGGACGGAATCAGCCCCAGCATTTT
CDR3: CASTRGGRNQPQHF

size: many
D: .
J: TRBJ2-3
V: TRBV7-2
length: 17
DNA: TGTGCCAGCAGCTTTCAACCGGGGGGACAGCCGACAGATACGCAGTATTTT
CDR3: CASSFQPGGQPTDTQYF

size: many
D: .
J: TRBJ2-4
V: TRBV7-9
length: 19
DNA: TGTGCCAGCAGCTTACAAAGCGGCGGGGCCTTTATAGCCAAAAACATTCAGTACTTC
CDR3: CASSLQSGGAFIAKNIQYF

size: many
D: .
J: TRBJ1-3
V: TRBV5-6
length: 17
DNA: TGTGCCAGCAGCTTGGGGCACAGGGTAGGCAGTGGAAACACCATATATTTT
CDR3: CASSLGHRVGSGNTIYF

size: many
D: TRBD1
J: TRBJ1-4
V: TRBV19
length: 14
DNA: TGTGCCAGTAGTGTGGACAGGGGGCTCGAAAAACTGTTTTTT
CDR3: CASSVDRGLEKLFF

size: few
D: TRBD1
J: TRBJ2-3
V: TRBV29-1
length: 16
DNA: TGCAGCGTTCAAAGGCAGGGGGCAGGTGGCACAGATACGCAGTATTTT
CDR3: CSVQRQGAGGTDTQYF

size: many
D: TRBD2
J: TRBJ2-3
V: TRBV7-9
length: 15
DNA: TGTGCCAGCAGCTTAGCCAGCGGGGGCACAGATACGCAGTATTTT
CDR3: CASSLASGGTDTQYF

size: many
D: TRBD1
J: TRBJ2-5
V: TRBV7-9
length: 15
DNA: TGTGCCAGCAGCGCATTGCAGGGGGCGGAAGAGACCCAGTACTTC
CDR3: CASSALQGAEETQYF

size: many
D: .
J: TRBJ2-6
V: TRBV7-9
length: 14
DNA: TGTGCCAGCAGCTTGGCTTGGGGGGCCAACGTCCTGACTTTC
CDR3: CASSLAWGANVLTF

size: many
D: .
J: TRBJ2-6
V: TRBV28
length: 15
DNA: TGTGCCAGCAGTTTATTCGGGACTGGGGCCAACGTCCTGACTTTC
CDR3: CASSLFGTGANVLTF

size: many
D: .
J: TRBJ2-1
V: TRBV28
length: 14
DNA: TGTGCCAGCAGTTTTCAGACAGGGAGGAAGGAGCAGTTCTTC
CDR3: CASSFQTGRKEQFF

size: many
D: .
J: TRBJ1-2
V: TRBV7-6
length: 14
DNA: TGTGCCAGCAGCCCCGACACAGCTAACTATGGCTACACCTTC
CDR3: CASSPDTANYGYTF

size: many
D: .
J: TRBJ2-7
V: TRBV12-3/TRBV12-4
length: 15
DNA: TGTGCCAGCAGACGGTCGGCTAGCTACATCTACGAGCAGTACTTC
CDR3: CASRRSASYIYEQYF

size: .
D: TRBD2
J: TRBJ2-3
V: TRBV29-1
length: 16
DNA: TGCAGCGTTTGGGGGACTAGCGGGGGGTGGGCAGATACGCAGTATTTT
CDR3: CSVWGTSGGWADTQYF

size: .
D: .
J: TRBJ2-1
V: TRBV7-2
length: 16
DNA: TGTGCCAGCAGCTCCGCCGGACGAAGCTCCTACAATGAGCAGTTCTTC
CDR3: CASSSAGRSSYNEQFF

size: many
D: .
J: TRBJ1-2
V: TRBV6-5
length: 13
DNA: TGTGCCAGCAGCCGTGGACAGACCTATGGCTACACCTTC
CDR3: CASSRGQTYGYTF

size: .
D: .
J: TRBJ2-2
V: TRBV7-2
length: 15
DNA: TGTGCCAGCAGCGCTGTCCCGGGACCCACCGGGGAGCTGTTTTTT
CDR3: CASSAVPGPTGELFF

size: .
D: TRBD1
J: TRBJ2-1
V: TRBV7-9
length: 16
DNA: TGTGCCAGCAGCCCCCCGGACAGGAGGTCCTACAATGAGCAGTTCTTC
CDR3: CASSPPDRRSYNEQFF

size: many
D: .
J: TRBJ1-4
V: TRBV29-1
length: 15
DNA: TGCAGCGTTGCGCTTGGTGATCCTCTGGGCACAAAACTGTTTTTT
CDR3: CSVALGDPLGTKLFF

size: many
D: .
J: TRBJ1-2
V: TRBV7-8
length: 16
DNA: TGTGCCAGCAGCCCACGGGGGGGGCCGGTCGGCTATGGCTACACCTTC
CDR3: CASSPRGGPVGYGYTF

size: many
D: .
J: TRBJ2-7
V: TRBV20-1
length: 15
DNA: TGCAGTGCTAGAACCGACCAGGGAGGTGGTAACGAGCAGTACTTC
CDR3: CSARTDQGGGNEQYF

size: few
D: TRBD1
J: TRBJ1-2
V: TRBV28
length: 12
DNA: TGTGCCAGCTGGACAGGGCTCTATGGCTACACCTTC
CDR3: CASWTGLYGYTF

size: many
D: TRBD2
J: TRBJ2-2
V: TRBV4-3
length: 16
DNA: TGCGCCAGCAGCCAGGGACTAGCGGGGAATACCGGGGAGCTGTTTTTT
CDR3: CASSQGLAGNTGELFF

size: .
D: TRBD2
J: TRBJ2-7
V: TRBV28
length: 14
DNA: TGTGCCAGCAGGGGGGGGGTCCGTGGGTACGAGCAGTACTTC
CDR3: CASRGGVRGYEQYF

size: many
D: .
J: TRBJ1-2
V: TRBV7-2
length: 13
DNA: TGTGCCAGCAGCAGAGACAGTGCCACGGGCTACACCTTC
CDR3: CASSRDSATGYTF

size: many
D: .
J: TRBJ2-1
V: TRBV19
length: 16
DNA: TGTGCCAGTAGTACCCGCCGCGACTACTATTACAATGAGCAGTTCTTC
CDR3: CASSTRRDYYYNEQFF

size: many
D: .
J: TRBJ2-7
V: TRBV7-2
length: 14
DNA: TGTGCCGGCAGCTTAACTCCTTCCACCTACGAGCAGTACTTC
CDR3: CAGSLTPSTYEQYF

size: many
D: TRBD1
J: TRBJ1-2
V: TRBV7-2
length: 13
DNA: TGTGCCAGCAGCTCGACAGGGACCTATGGCTACACCTTC
CDR3: CASSSTGTYGYTF

size: many
D: .
J: TRBJ1-1
V: TRBV7-2
length: 14
DNA: TGTGCCAGCAGCTTAGACAGGGATGGCACTGAAGCTTTCTTT
CDR3: CASSLDRDGTEAFF

size: many
D: .
J: TRBJ2-7
V: TRBV7-2
length: 14
DNA: TGTGCCAGCAGCTCCTGGACGGGTTCCTGCGAGCAGTACTTC
CDR3: CASSSWTGSCEQYF

size: few
D: .
J: TRBJ2-7
V: TRBV28
length: 12
DNA: TGTGCCAGCAGTCCCCAAGTTGGCGAGCAGTACTTC
CDR3: CASSPQVGEQYF

size: .
D: .
J: TRBJ2-7
V: TRBV5-1
length: 12
DNA: TGCGCCAGCAGCTTCGGAGGGGGAGAGCAGTACTTC
CDR3: CASSFGGGEQYF

size: few
D: .
J: TRBJ2-6
V: TRBV7-2
length: 15
DNA: TGTGCCAGCAGCTATACAACCTCTGGGGCCAACGTCCTGACTTTC
CDR3: CASSYTTSGANVLTF

size: many
D: .
J: TRBJ1-2
V: TRBV7-2
length: 13
DNA: TGTGCCAGCAGCTTAGGCAACGATCGACGCTACACCTTC
CDR3: CASSLGNDRRYTF

size: few
D: .
J: TRBJ1-1
V: TRBV15
length: 13
DNA: TGTGCCACCAGATGGACAGACTACACTGAAGCTTTCTTT
CDR3: CATRWTDYTEAFF

size: .
D: .
J: TRBJ2-1
V: TRBV7-2
length: 12
DNA: TGTGCCAGCAGCTTAAACCGGAATGAGCAGTTCTTC
CDR3: CASSLNRNEQFF

size: many
D: .
J: TRBJ2-6
V: TRBV19
length: 16
DNA: TGTGCCAGTAGTATAGTGAGTCTCGAGGCGGCCAACGTCCTGACTTTC
CDR3: CASSIVSLEAANVLTF

size: many
D: .
J: TRBJ2-1
V: TRBV28
length: 14
DNA: TGTGCCAGCAGGGCCGGGACACCAAACAATGAGCAGTTCTTC
CDR3: CASRAGTPNNEQFF

size: few
D: TRBD2
J: TRBJ2-7
V: TRBV20-1
length: 14
DNA: TGCAGTGCTACCGAGCGGGGTCGCCGTGGGGAGCAGTACTTC
CDR3: CSATERGRRGEQYF

size: many
D: TRBD1
J: TRBJ1-1
V: TRBV20-1
length: 15
DNA: TGCAGTGCTAGGAAGGGGGAACAGGGGAGCACTGAAGCTTTCTTT
CDR3: CSARKGEQGSTEAFF

size: many
D: TRBD2
J: TRBJ2-4
V: TRBV6-2/TRBV6-3
length: 16
DNA: TGTGCCAGCAGCCCTACTAGCGGGGGAGCCAAAAACATTCAGTACTTC
CDR3: CASSPTSGGAKNIQYF

size: many
D: .
J: TRBJ1-1
V: TRBV7-8
length: 13
DNA: TGTGCCAGCAGCTTAGCAGGGAGCCCTGAAGCTTTCTTT
CDR3: CASSLAGSPEAFF

size: .
D: .
J: TRBJ2-7
V: TRBV19
length: 16
DNA: TGTGCCAGTAGTCCTCTTCCACAGGGGACTGCCTACGAGCAGTACTTC
CDR3: CASSPLPQGTAYEQYF

size: many
D: TRBD2
J: TRBJ2-3
V: TRBV7-2
length: 20
DNA: TGTGCCAGCAGCTTAAACCCTTGGACTAGCGGGAGACGTGGCACAGATACGCAGTATTTT
CDR3: CASSLNPWTSGRRGTDTQYF

size: many
D: .
J: TRBJ1-6
V: TRBV7-2
length: 16
DNA: TGTGCCAGCAGCTTGGTTCATCTAGGGAGTGATTCACCCCTCCACTTT
CDR3: CASSLVHLGSDSPLHF

size: many
D: TRBD2
J: TRBJ2-7
V: TRBV7-2
length: 15
DNA: TGTGCCAGCAGCTTAGTCTCTAGCGGGGAATACGAGCAGTACTTC
CDR3: CASSLVSSGEYEQYF

size: many
D: .
J: TRBJ1-4
V: TRBV6-1
length: 12
DNA: TGTGCCAGCAGATCCCAGGGAGAACTACTGTTTTTT
CDR3: CASRSQGELLFF

size: many
D: TRBD1
J: TRBJ1-2
V: TRBV28
length: 14
DNA: TGTGCCAGCAGTTTGGACAGGGATCAACGTGGCTACACCTTC
CDR3: CASSLDRDQRGYTF

size: many
D: TRBD2
J: TRBJ2-2
V: TRBV7-2
length: 15
DNA: TGTGCCAGCACCCGACTAGCGGGAGACACCGGGGAGCTGTTTTTT
CDR3: CASTRLAGDTGELFF

size: many
D: TRBD1
J: TRBJ1-1
V: TRBV7-6
length: 16
DNA: TGTGCCAGCAGCTTAGTCCCCGGGACAGTGAACACTGAAGCTTTCTTT
CDR3: CASSLVPGTVNTEAFF

size: many
D: .
J: TRBJ2-5
V: TRBV7-6
length: 12
DNA: TGTGCCAGCCGACAGGGAGGAGAGACCCAGTACTTC
CDR3: CASRQGGETQYF

size: many
D: .
J: TRBJ1-1
V: TRBV11-2
length: 13
DNA: TGTGCCAGCAGACCCGGGACATCCACTGAAGCTTTCTTT
CDR3: CASRPGTSTEAFF

size: few
D: TRBD2
J: TRBJ2-3
V: TRBV10-3
length: 17
DNA: TGTGCCATCAGTGAGAGCGGGGGCCCTTCTGCCACAGATACGCAGTATTTT
CDR3: CAISESGGPSATDTQYF